This paragraph covers one T cell receptor (beta chain) sequence. Antigen unknown. This sample is drawn from a study of cytomegalovirus exposure and HLA in healthy donors. As for the study in general: Among fewer than 500 genotyped donors, around 81% fell in the Caucasian-associated ancestry cluster.

CDR1 and CDR2 from the germline V gene are GTSNPN and SVGIG (reference sequence). V was cut by 1 base and J by 1 base, with 7 bases left in between. The CDR3 has 13 amino acids. In the PCR, 60 Vbeta and 13 Jbeta primers were used. TCRdb's table, derived via immunoSEQ multiplex PCR, lists solely in-frame clones and lacks some. The table records around 190,000 clones, roughly 78% of them present only once. Points from the study as a whole: Among TCR beta chains, those listed as cytomegalovirus-associated numbered around 180. Most TCR sequences were seen very rarely across donors, but some public TCRs occurred in many. Sequences of the TCR beta chain were said to predict the HLA-A and HLA-B alleles of most subjects accurately.

The sample comprised PBMCs. The chain uses TRBV30 and TRBJ1-1, with D tentatively TRBD1 (6 bases). The sequence was collected from a woman aged 25 to 39 in good health and CMV-seropositive. The CDR3 region has the DNA TGTGCCTGGAGTGCGGACAGGAACACTGAAGCTTTCTTT. It encodes CAWSADRNTEAFF. Using reference TRBV30 and TRBJ1-1 for the parts outside the CDR3, the full variable domain is SQTIHQWPATLVQPVGSPLSLECTVEGTSNPNLYWYRQAAGRGLQLLFYSVGIGQISSEVPQNLSASRPQDRQFILSSKKLLLSDSGFYLCAWSADRNTEAFFGQGTRLTVV.